The 9 T cell receptor beta chains below were found in one sample sequenced in a study of tissue T cells after allogeneic stem cell transplantation. Indicated time point: mouse harvest day 7 after allogeneic transplant. The graft held 10^6 splenic CD5+ T cells and 10^7 T-cell-depleted bone marrow cells. Measured with immunoSEQ multiplex PCR; TCRdb has only the in-frame clones, and not every one. The sample includes some 10,000 clones, over 40% of them seen just once. Sequenced sample: gut tissue. These receptors all come from a female BALB/c mouse given C57BL/6 T cells with graft-versus-host disease after an allogeneic hematopoietic cell transplant.

To note about this clone: Gene names are mouse gene names. The CDR3 extends 1 residue past the end of the read, so its final part is completed from the germline J gene. The chain links TRBV5 to TRBJ2-7; D is ambiguous. The CDR3 has 11 amino acids. V dropped 0 bases and J dropped 5 bases, with 2 bases sitting between them. Germline V gene sequence: CDR1 LGHNA, CDR2 YNLKQL (reference sequence). CDR3 sequence: CASSQDHEQYF. CDR3 DNA, as far as it was read: TGTGCCAGCAGCCAAGACCATGAACAGTAC.

As to this clone: Gene and germline names: mouse. The read stops 1 residue short of the end of the CDR3; the missing end is completed from the germline J gene. The chain has TRBV1 and TRBJ2-3, with 7 positions matching TRBD2. CDR3 length: 13 amino acids. V lost 1 base, J lost 6 bases, and 1 base stayed unmatched. CDR1 and CDR2 from the germline V gene are NSQYPW and LRSPGD (reference sequence). The CDR3 bases that were read are TGCACCTGCAGTGCAGTCTGGGGGGAAACGCTGTAT. The encoded protein is CTCSAVWGETLY. The whole CDR3 protein is CTCSAVWGETLYF.

This clone turned up a few times. Gene names follow the mouse nomenclature. The CDR3 end is not reached by the read, which stops 1 residue before it; the germline J gene fills it in. This sequence joins TRBV19 and TRBJ2-7; D gene unclear. Germline CDR1 and CDR2: FNHDT and SITEND (reference sequence). The CDR3 spans 12 residues. V was shortened by 0 bases and J by 4 bases, with 5 bases between the two germline ends. The CDR3: CASSIANYEQYF. The sequenced CDR3 bases are TGTGCCAGCAGTATAGCCAATTATGAACAGTAC.

Remarks on this clone: Genes and germline come from the mouse. The read is 1 residue too short to cover the CDR3 end, so that end is filled in from the germline J gene. The V and J genes are TRBV15 and TRBJ2-4, with TRBD1 identical over 8 bases. This CDR3 has 15 residues. V shed 2 bases, J shed 3 bases, and the junction held 4 bases outside the gene matches. Germline-derived CDR1 and CDR2 are SGHND and FRSKSL. CDR3 residues: CASSLQGARQNTLYF. The DNA read from the CDR3 is TGTGCCAGCAGTTTACAGGGGGCGCGGCAAAACACCTTGTAC.

For this clone: Mouse gene names and germline throughout. CDR3 amino acids: CASSLYLNQDTQYF. CDR3 DNA, as far as it was read: TGTGCCAGCAGTCTGTACCTTAACCAAGACACCCAGTAC. The chain joins TRBV26 to TRBJ2-5; D remains ambiguous. The sequenced fragment ends 1 residue before the CDR3 boundary, so the rest is inferred from the germline J gene. V lost 1 base to trimming and J lost 0 bases, with 5 bases between them. The CDR3 covers 14 residues. Germline V CDR1 and CDR2: KGHPV, FQNQEV (reference sequence).

On this clone itself: Gene names and germline refer to mouse. Read data end 1 residue before the CDR3 end; the end is taken from the germline J gene. The chain combines TRBV13-3 with TRBJ2-7; 10 bases line up with TRBD2. In germline, CDR1 is NNHDY, CDR2 SYVADS. V shed 3 bases and J 0 bases; nucleotides not matched to a gene: 3. The CDR3 runs 15 residues. Partial CDR3 DNA: TGTGCCAGCAGTGTGGACTGGGGGAGCTCCTATGAACAGTAC. It translates to CASSVDWGSSYEQY. The whole CDR3 region reads CASSVDWGSSYEQYF.

This clone qualifies as medium-sized. Gene names follow the mouse nomenclature. Read coverage stops 1 residue before the CDR3 terminus; the germline J gene supplies the remainder. The V gene is TRBV26, the J gene TRBJ1-3, with D maybe TRBD1 (5 bases). From germline, CDR1 is KGHPV and CDR2 FQNQEV (reference sequence). Trimming cost V 2 bases and J 0 bases, with 8 bases left between them. The CDR3 length is 15 residues. The CDR3 DNA, read in part, is TGTGCCAGCAGTCTGGGGGGGTATTCTGGAAATACGCTCTAT. Translation: CASSLGGYSGNTLY. The entire CDR3 is CASSLGGYSGNTLYF.

This clone qualifies as medium-sized. The gene symbols are mouse symbols. The observed sequence ends 1 residue before the CDR3 terminus, with the missing tail filled in from the germline J gene. The chain combines TRBV26 with TRBJ1-4, with a weak D call TRBD1 (6 bases). CDR3 length: 13 amino acids. Germline CDR1 is KGHPV and CDR2 is FQNQEV (reference sequence). V shed 5 bases and J shed 5 bases, with 9 bases lying between them. The CDR3 DNA, read in part, is TGTGCCAGCAGTACAGGGAGAAACGAAAGATTATTT. This encodes CASSTGRNERLF. The full CDR3 sequence reads CASSTGRNERLFF.

To note about this clone: The gene names here belong to mouse. The chain's CDR3 is CASSRDRVQNTLYF. The sequenced CDR3 bases are TGTGCCAGCAGTCGTGACAGGGTTCAAAACACCTTGTAC. The chain combines TRBV26 with TRBJ2-4, with 7 bases identical to TRBD1. The read falls 1 residue short of the CDR3 end, and the missing part is taken from the germline J gene. This CDR3 has 14 amino acids. Losses at the gene ends were 4 bases for V and 2 bases for J; bases not matched to a gene: 3. Germline-derived CDR1 and CDR2 are KGHPV and FQNQEV (reference sequence).